The present entry profiles one TCR beta chain with its context. This specimen comes from a study of blood T cell repertoires in COVID-19. Study-level background: The origin of the acute and convalescent COVID-19 samples was the United States, Italy and Spain. PBMCs, B-cell-depleted T cells, or T cells provided the cDNA or gDNA that made up the material.

Germline CDR1 and CDR2: SGHTA and FQGNSA. Trimming took off 5 bases at V and 1 base at J, with 5 bases between the two ends. The CDR3 is made up of 13 amino acids. Study processing details: Using reference gene primer amplification, nucleated cell counts were estimated. Clones were read by immunoSEQ multiplex PCR, and TCRdb kept only the in-frame ones, dropping some. V, J and clone size are those of that table, while D and trimming were read from the DNA. The sample has about 97,000 clones, 70% to 90% seen once. The sequence derives from a man aged 45-65 years with active or convalescent COVID-19. The chain carries TRBV7-2 and TRBJ2-2, with a weak D call TRBD1 (5 bases). Sequencing used peripheral blood. CDR3: CASSGQNTGELFF. In DNA form, the CDR3 reads TGTGCCAGCAGCGGACAGAACACCGGGGAGCTGTTTTTT.